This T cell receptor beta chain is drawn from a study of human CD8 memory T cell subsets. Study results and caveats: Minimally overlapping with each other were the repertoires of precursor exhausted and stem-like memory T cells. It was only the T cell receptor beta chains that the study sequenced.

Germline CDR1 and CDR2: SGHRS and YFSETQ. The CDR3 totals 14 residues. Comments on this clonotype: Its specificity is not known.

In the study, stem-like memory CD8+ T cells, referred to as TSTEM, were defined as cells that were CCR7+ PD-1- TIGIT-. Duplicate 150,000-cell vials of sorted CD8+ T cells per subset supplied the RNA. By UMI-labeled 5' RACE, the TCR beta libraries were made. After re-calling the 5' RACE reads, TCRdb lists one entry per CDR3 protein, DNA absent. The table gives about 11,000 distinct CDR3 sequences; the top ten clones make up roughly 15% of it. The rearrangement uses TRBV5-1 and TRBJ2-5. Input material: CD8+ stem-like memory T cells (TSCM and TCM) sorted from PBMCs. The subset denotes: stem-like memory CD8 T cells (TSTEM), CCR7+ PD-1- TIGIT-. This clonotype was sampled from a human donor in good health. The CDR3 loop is CASSLARSQETQYF.